This TCR beta chain originates from a study of blood T cells in healthy people across ages. Study findings and constraints: The fall in TCR beta diversity per million T cells was roughly linear with age.

Only a few counts were recorded for this clonotype. What it binds is unknown. Compared with germline, one end of the junction differs, possibly owing to a read error. Sample-barcoded 5' priming and a J-beta primer mix drove a second PCR of roughly 7 to 11 cycles. TCRdb used MiXCR to reprocess the 5' RACE reads, holding one entry per CDR3 protein. This table holds more than 650,000 distinct CDR3 sequences, roughly 24% found once. CDR1 LGHNT and CDR2 FRNRAP come from the germline V gene. The CDR3 covers 19 residues. These data also formed part of another study, on T cells of mothers and their children. This second report adds: Each mother gave over 8 million TCR beta CDR3 reads; each child, roughly 3.1 million.

The chain recombines TRBV12-5 with TRBJ1-4, with 7 bases aligning to TRBD1. The TCR comes from a boy aged 5-17 years in good health. The sample consisted of blood. CDR3 DNA: TGTGCTAGCGGTTTTTTGTTAGGTAGGGGGCTTGCAACTAATGAAAAACTGTTTTTT. Translated, it gives CASGFLLGRGLATNEKLFF. Combining the CDR3 with reference TRBV12-5 and TRBJ1-4 gives the whole variable domain DARVTQTPRHKVTEMGQEVTMRCQPILGHNTVFWYRQTMMQGLELLAYFRNRAPLDDSGMPKDRFSAEMPDATLATLKIQPSEPRDSAVYFCASGFLLGRGLATNEKLFFGSGTQLSVL.